Listed here are 26 T cell receptor beta chains from one sample, sequenced in a study of cytomegalovirus exposure and HLA in healthy donors. In the PCR, 60 Vbeta and 13 Jbeta primers were used. Only in-frame clones appear in the TCRdb table, and some are missing; sequencing was by immunoSEQ multiplex PCR. The sample has about 250,000 clones, around 90% seen once. Sequencing was performed on PBMCs. The receptors shown here come from a girl aged 2-10 years in good health and CMV-seronegative.

The chain couples TRBV29-1 to TRBJ2-7, with D hard to call. The CDR3 sequence is 12 residues long. With 4 bases removed from V and 0 bases from J, the gap between germline ends came to 7 bases. CDR1 and CDR2 from the germline V gene are SQVTM and ANQGSEA. CDR3 sequence reads: CSVAVASYEQYF. The CDR3 DNA sequence: TGCAGCGTTGCTGTAGCCTCCTACGAGCAGTACTTC.

V is TRBV5-5 and J is TRBJ1-6; the match to TRBD1 covers 7 bases. After removal of 4 bases from V and 7 bases from J, the junction contained 11 bases not matched to a gene. Looked up from germline, CDR1 is SGHKS and CDR2 is YYEKEE (reference sequence). The CDR3 sequence is 16 residues long. This chain's CDR3 is CASSPRVGQRNSPLHF. Written as DNA, the CDR3 is TGTGCCAGCAGCCCCCGGGTGGGACAGCGGAATTCACCCCTCCACTTT.

This rearrangement joins TRBV27 to TRBJ2-7; 9 bases are shared with TRBD2. Germline V gene sequence: CDR1 MNHEY, CDR2 SMNVEV (reference sequence). This CDR3 has 13 residues. V was clipped by 6 bases and J by 7 bases; unmatched bases: 7. This CDR3 is CASRGGGAREQYF. The CDR3 DNA follows: TGTGCCAGCAGGGGCGGGGGGGCCCGGGAGCAGTACTTC.

The rearrangement uses TRBV6-6 and TRBJ2-5; no firm D call. CDR3 length: 11 residues. With 6 bases removed from V and 2 bases from J, the gap between germline ends came to 4 bases. Germline V gives CDR1 MNHNY, CDR2 SVGAGI (reference sequence). CDR3 in amino acids: CASSLQETQYF. The DNA of the CDR3 is TGTGCCAGCAGCCTGCAAGAGACCCAGTACTTC.

The rearrangement links TRBV30 to TRBJ1-3; no clear D. The germline CDR1 and CDR2 sequences are GTSNPN and SVGIG (reference sequence). The CDR3 spans 13 residues. The V gene lost 3 bases and the J gene lost 2 bases, with 8 bases spanning the gap. DNA for the CDR3: TGTGCCTGGAGCTATACAGCTGGAAACACCATATATTTT. Residues: CAWSYTAGNTIYF.

This rearrangement joins TRBV5-1 to TRBJ2-1, with TRBD2 identical over 12 bases. Trimming removed 4 bases from V and 8 bases from J; junction bases left unmatched: 13. The germline V gene encodes CDR1 SGHRS and CDR2 YFSETQ. The CDR3 is 17 residues long. The CDR3 here is CASSPDPSGRVLDEQFF. Here the CDR3 DNA reads TGCGCCAGCAGCCCTGATCCTAGCGGGAGGGTCCTGGATGAGCAGTTCTTC.

The chain recombines TRBV7-8 with TRBJ2-4, with a possible D match to TRBD1 (7 bases). The V and J ends lost 5 bases and 0 bases respectively, with 20 bases between them. This CDR3 is 18 amino acids long. Germline CDR1 is SGHVS and CDR2 is FQNEAQ. The CDR3 is CASSPRRRGHLAKNIQYF. The DNA for the CDR3 is TGTGCCAGCAGCCCCCGCCGGAGGGGGCACCTAGCCAAAAACATTCAGTACTTC.

The chain has TRBV7-9 and TRBJ1-1, with a weak D call TRBD1 (5 bases). The CDR3 contains 11 residues. The germline CDR1 and CDR2 sequences are SEHNR and FQNEAQ (reference sequence). Trimming took 3 bases from V and 11 from J, leaving 10 bases between them. Here the CDR3 DNA reads TGTGCCAGCAGCTTGGAGACAGATGCTTTCTTT. Translating it yields CASSLETDAFF.

The V gene is TRBV19, the J gene TRBJ1-3; the D gene is possibly TRBD1 (5 bases). CDR1 LNHDA and CDR2 SQIVND come from the germline V gene (reference sequence). The V and J ends lost 7 bases and 2 bases respectively, with 24 bases between them. CDR3 length equals 18 residues. CDR3 region: CASTPPPARALTGNTIYF. The DNA for the CDR3 is TGTGCCAGTACCCCACCCCCGGCCAGGGCACTTACTGGAAACACCATATATTTT.

The chain joins TRBV4-1 to TRBJ2-5, with no clear D. The CDR3 has 16 amino acids. Germline V lookup: CDR1 MGHRA, CDR2 YSYEKL. Deletions cut 2 bases from V and 2 bases from J, with 15 bases between. CDR3 coding DNA: TGCGCCAGCAGCCAACCTCCCGGATCGAGGCAAGAGACCCAGTACTTC. It specifies CASSQPPGSRQETQYF.

The chain is built from TRBV5-4 and TRBJ2-2; 10 nucleotides align to TRBD1. Germline-derived CDR1 and CDR2 are SGHNT and YYREEE (reference sequence). J lost 4 bases, V lost 3 bases, and 6 bases had no gene match. The CDR3 runs to 16 residues. The CDR3 spells CASSSRQGAVTGELFF. Here the CDR3 DNA reads TGTGCCAGCAGCTCTAGACAGGGGGCAGTCACCGGGGAGCTGTTTTTT.

J is TRBJ2-5 and V is TRBV9; the D gene is possibly TRBD2 (6 bases). This CDR3 spans 16 amino acids. From germline, CDR1 is SGDLS and CDR2 YYNGEE. V was pared by 0 bases and J by 5 bases, with 17 bases between. This CDR3 is CASSVGVMGGRETQYF. CDR3 nucleotides: TGTGCCAGCAGCGTAGGTGTTATGGGGGGTCGGGAGACCCAGTACTTC. The full variable domain, rest sourced from reference TRBV9 and TRBJ2-5, is DSGVTQTPKHLITATGQRVTLRCSPRSGDLSVYWYQQSLDQGLQFLIQYYNGEERAKGNILERFSAQQFPDLHSELNLSSLELGDSALYFCASSVGVMGGRETQYFGPGTRLLVL.

The chain joins TRBV5-4 to TRBJ2-7; TRBD1 matches 8 bases. CDR1 is SGHNT and CDR2 is YYREEE in the germline V gene (reference sequence). Trimming cost V 4 bases and J 6 bases; bases outside gene matches: 3. This CDR3 is 12 amino acids long. The chain's CDR3 is CASSPTGAEQYF. The DNA of the CDR3 is TGTGCCAGCAGCCCGACAGGGGCCGAGCAGTACTTC.

This clone was seen a few times. V is TRBV5-6 and J is TRBJ2-5; 7 bases agree with TRBD2. This CDR3 is built from 13 residues. The V segment lost 5 bases and the J segment 4 bases; nucleotides outside the gene matches: 5. The germline CDR1 and CDR2 sequences are SGHDT and YYEEEE. The CDR3: CASSRRGLETQYF. In DNA, the CDR3 is TGTGCCAGCAGTCGGCGGGGGTTAGAGACCCAGTACTTC.

V and J are TRBV11-2 and TRBJ2-3; possibly TRBD2 for D (7 bases). V was pared by 6 bases and J by 6 bases, with 13 bases between. Germline V gene lookup returns CDR1 SGHAT and CDR2 FQNNGV. This CDR3 has 13 amino acids. CDR3 sequence reads: CASRMAGADTQYF. CDR3 sequence (DNA): TGTGCCAGCAGGATGGCGGGGGCGGATACGCAGTATTTT.

This clone has just a few counts. The gene calls are TRBV19 and TRBJ1-1; D is perhaps TRBD1 (6 bases). Germline V gives CDR1 LNHDA, CDR2 SQIVND (reference sequence). The V end was cut by 5 bases, the J end by 2 bases, with 12 bases between. The CDR3 covers 14 residues. This CDR3 reads CASSLRTANTEAFF. DNA of the CDR3: TGTGCCAGTAGTCTGCGGACAGCCAACACTGAAGCTTTCTTT. The full variable domain, in which reference TRBV19 and TRBJ1-1 provide the parts outside the CDR3, is DGGITQSPKYLFRKEGQNVTLSCEQNLNHDAMYWYRQDPGQGLRLIYYSQIVNDFQKGDIAEGYSVSREKKESFPLTVTSAQKNPTAFYLCASSLRTANTEAFFGQGTRLTVV.

The V gene is TRBV7-6, the J gene TRBJ1-1; D gene unclear. CDR1 and CDR2 from the germline V gene are SGHVS and FNYEAQ. V lost 5 bases and J 6 bases, leaving 13 bases between the germline ends. The length of the CDR3 is 13 residues. The DNA for the CDR3 is TGTGCCAGCAGCCCGCTGAGGATGGCTGAAGCTTTCTTT. Protein sequence: CASSPLRMAEAFF.

This chain uses TRBV6-6 with TRBJ1-5, with TRBD1 identical over 9 bases. Germline CDR1 MNHNY, CDR2 SVGAGI (reference sequence). The CDR3 is made up of 15 amino acids. The V segment lost 6 bases and the J segment 6 bases; nucleotides outside the gene matches: 9. CDR3 DNA sequence: TGTGCCAGCAGGTCGGGACAGGGTGAGAGTCAGCCCCAGCATTTT. This gives the protein CASRSGQGESQPQHF.

The chain is built from TRBV2 and TRBJ1-3, with a weak D call TRBD1 (5 bases). Germline V CDR1 and CDR2: SNHLY, FYNNEI. The CDR3 contains 14 residues. Trimming removed 6 bases from V and 0 bases from J, with 9 bases in between. The CDR3 DNA follows: TGTGCCAGCAGAAAACAGGTCTCTGGAAACACCATATATTTT. Its protein product is CASRKQVSGNTIYF.

The genes are TRBV7-9 and TRBJ2-7; no definite D call. The CDR3 consists of 15 residues. Germline CDR1 SEHNR, CDR2 FQNEAQ (reference sequence). The V end lost 1 base, the J end lost 2 bases, and 12 bases lay between the germline ends. The DNA for the CDR3 is TGTGCCAGCAGCTTAGATGTAGCAAAGCCCTACGAGCAGTACTTC. Amino acids: CASSLDVAKPYEQYF.

The genes are TRBV12-5 and TRBJ1-2; D uncertain. CDR3 length: 11 residues. The V gene's germline CDR1 is LGHNT and CDR2 FRNRAP. V was clipped by 7 bases and J by 1 base, with 4 bases between them. Written as DNA, the CDR3 is TGTGCTAGTGCGGGTAACTATGGCTACACCTTC. This sequence encodes CASAGNYGYTF.

The chain employs TRBV4-2 and TRBJ1-5; D may be TRBD1 (6 bases). Looked up from germline, CDR1 is LGHNA and CDR2 is YNFKEQ. The CDR3 runs 15 residues. Deletions cut 4 bases from V and 6 bases from J, with 16 bases between. CDR3: CASSRAYRDGQPQHF. CDR3 in DNA: TGTGCCAGCAGCCGCGCATACAGGGATGGTCAGCCCCAGCATTTT.

The J gene is TRBJ1-2, the V gene TRBV6-5; 7 bases match TRBD1. Germline-derived CDR1 and CDR2 are MNHEY and SVGAGI. This CDR3 spans 16 amino acids. With 0 bases clipped from V and 1 base from J, the junction kept 5 bases outside the gene matches. CDR3 DNA sequence: TGTGCCAGCAGTTACTCGAACAGGGGACATAACTATGGCTACACCTTC. It is translated as CASSYSNRGHNYGYTF.

This rearrangement joins TRBV7-9 to TRBJ2-1; 10 bases are a match to TRBD2. V lost 4 bases to trimming and J lost 8 bases; unmatched junction nucleotides: 8. Germline CDR1 SEHNR, CDR2 FQNEAQ (reference sequence). The CDR3 totals 15 residues. The CDR3 bases are TGTGCCAGCAGCTCCTCGGCTAGCGGGGGCCATGAGCAGTTCTTC. Its translation is CASSSSASGGHEQFF.

This clone is a singleton in its sample. The chain has TRBV2 and TRBJ1-1; possibly TRBD1 for D (5 bases). The length of the CDR3 is 13 residues. Germline V lookup: CDR1 SNHLY, CDR2 FYNNEI. V was clipped by 6 bases and J by 0 bases, with 8 bases between them. The CDR3 DNA follows: TGTGCCAGCAGGGACACCTTGAACACTGAAGCTTTCTTT. Amino acids: CASRDTLNTEAFF.

CDR3 amino acids: CSVDLGGNEQFF. The DNA of the CDR3 is TGCAGCGTTGATCTGGGGGGAAATGAGCAGTTCTTC. The rearrangement joins TRBV29-1 to TRBJ2-1, with D possibly TRBD2 on 6 matching bases. The CDR3 runs to 12 residues. With 3 bases removed from V and 7 bases from J, the gap between germline ends came to 10 bases. Germline loops: CDR1 SQVTM, CDR2 ANQGSEA.